Here is one T cell receptor (beta chain) with its context. Its antigen is not known. These data belong to a study of cytomegalovirus exposure and HLA in healthy donors. Study as a whole: Previous work identified roughly 110 million unique TCR beta sequences from 200 million or so T cells. Study conclusions and caveats: According to an earlier analysis, most TCR beta V segments yielded productive rearrangements about 87% or about 30% of the time.

In the PCR, 60 Vbeta and 13 Jbeta primers were used. Profiling relied on immunoSEQ multiplex PCR, and the TCRdb table lists in-frame clones only, not all of them. Here the sample table reports 100,000 to 150,000 clones. Donors had nominal health at sampling but likely had unrecorded immune exposures. Germline CDR1 and CDR2: SGHNT and YYREEE (reference sequence). The CDR3 contains 13 residues. Trimming stripped 4 bases from V and 2 bases from J, with 9 bases between. This chain links TRBV5-4 with TRBJ1-2; D is possibly TRBD1 (5 bases). The TCR originated in a man aged 25 to 45 in good health and CMV-seronegative. Input material: PBMCs. The CDR3 DNA is TGTGCCAGCAGCACAAGGGGCAACTATGGCTACACCTTC. Amino acids: CASSTRGNYGYTF.